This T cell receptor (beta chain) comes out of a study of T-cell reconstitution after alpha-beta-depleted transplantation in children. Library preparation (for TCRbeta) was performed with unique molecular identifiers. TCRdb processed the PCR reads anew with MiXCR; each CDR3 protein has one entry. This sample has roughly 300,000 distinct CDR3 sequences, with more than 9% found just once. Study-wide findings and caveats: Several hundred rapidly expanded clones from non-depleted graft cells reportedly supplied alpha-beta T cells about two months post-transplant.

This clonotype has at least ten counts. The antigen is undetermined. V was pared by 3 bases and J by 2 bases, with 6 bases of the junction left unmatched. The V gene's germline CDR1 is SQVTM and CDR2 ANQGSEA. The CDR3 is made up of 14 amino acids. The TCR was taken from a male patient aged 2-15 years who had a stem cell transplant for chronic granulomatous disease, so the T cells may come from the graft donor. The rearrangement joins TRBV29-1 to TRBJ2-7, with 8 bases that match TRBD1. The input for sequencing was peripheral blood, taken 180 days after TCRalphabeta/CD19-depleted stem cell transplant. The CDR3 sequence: CSVEIQGVPYEQYF. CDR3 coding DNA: TGCAGCGTTGAGATACAGGGGGTTCCCTACGAGCAGTACTTC.